The 27 T cell receptor beta chains in this list originate from one sample, sequenced in a study of cytomegalovirus exposure and HLA in healthy donors. The PCR employed 60 Vbeta primers together with 13 Jbeta primers. Libraries were prepared by immunoSEQ multiplex PCR; TCRdb keeps only in-frame clonotypes and omits some of them. The table shows about 110,000 clones, with roughly 80% occurring only once. Sequenced sample: PBMCs. These receptors were collected from a woman aged 30 to 39 in good health and CMV-seronegative.

V gene TRBV11-2 combines with J gene TRBJ1-6; no clear D gene. Germline V lookup: CDR1 SGHAT, CDR2 FQNNGV. The CDR3 is made up of 14 amino acids. V gave up 2 bases and J gave up 8 bases, with 10 bases separating them. CDR3 residues: CASSLRVGDSPLHF. The CDR3 DNA reads as TGTGCCAGCAGCTTAAGAGTGGGAGATTCACCCCTCCACTTT.

The gene calls are TRBV6-5 and TRBJ2-4, with a possible D match to TRBD2 (7 bases). Trimming cost V 6 bases and J 9 bases, with 21 bases left between them. Germline CDR1 is MNHEY and CDR2 is SVGAGI. The length of the CDR3 is 15 residues. For the CDR3, the DNA is TGTGCCAGCAGCCCACGGTTAGGGGGGGCCTTCATTCAGTACTTC. Its translation is CASSPRLGGAFIQYF.

V is TRBV4-1 and J is TRBJ1-2; TRBD1 agrees at 7 bases. Germline values: CDR1 MGHRA, CDR2 YSYEKL. The CDR3 sequence is 14 residues long. The J segment lost 2 bases and the V segment lost 3 bases, leaving 3 bases of the junction unmatched. The CDR3 sequence: CASSHLGQNYGYTF. CDR3 nucleotide sequence: TGCGCCAGCAGCCACCTGGGACAGAACTATGGCTACACCTTC.

V gene TRBV4-1 combines with J gene TRBJ1-1; unclear D gene. Germline CDR1 and CDR2: MGHRA and YSYEKL. Trimming stripped 3 bases from V and 8 bases from J, with 13 bases between. This CDR3 region has 13 residues. The CDR3 nucleotides read TGCGCCAGCAGCCAGGTCCCTCGGGAGGAAGCTTTCTTT. Translating gives CASSQVPREEAFF.

The CDR3 bases are TGTGCCAGCAGTCGGACAGGGGGCGATGGCTACACCTTC. Protein sequence: CASSRTGGDGYTF. J is TRBJ1-2 and V is TRBV6-5; 11 nucleotides agree with TRBD1. There are 13 residues in the CDR3. Per the germline V gene, CDR1 is MNHEY and CDR2 is SVGAGI. Trimming removed 5 bases from V and 6 bases from J; junction bases left unmatched: 2.

This clone came up a few times. At the DNA level, this CDR3 is encoded by other sequences in the same sample as well. The chain combines TRBV19 with TRBJ2-5, with 13 bases that match TRBD2. The V segment lost 9 bases and the J segment 5 bases; nucleotides outside the gene matches: 3. Germline CDR1 reads LNHDA; CDR2 reads SQIVND (reference sequence). The CDR3 spans 13 residues. CDR3 bases: TGTGCCAGCGGACTAGCGGGGGTGGAGACCCAGTACTTC. It specifies CASGLAGVETQYF. The full variable domain, in which reference TRBV19 and TRBJ2-5 provide the parts outside the CDR3, is DGGITQSPKYLFRKEGQNVTLSCEQNLNHDAMYWYRQDPGQGLRLIYYSQIVNDFQKGDIAEGYSVSREKKESFPLTVTSAQKNPTAFYLCASGLAGVETQYFGPGTRLLVL.

The chain couples TRBV9 to TRBJ2-1, with TRBD2 matching 9 bases. This CDR3 comprises 15 residues. The germline V gene has CDR1 SGDLS and CDR2 YYNGEE. Trimming cost V 0 bases and J 8 bases; bases outside gene matches: 6. CDR3 bases: TGTGCCAGCAGCGTAGACGCGGGAGGGCTCTATGAGCAGTTCTTC. This codes for CASSVDAGGLYEQFF.

The chain recombines TRBV4-1 with TRBJ1-3, with D uncertain. This CDR3 is built from 14 residues. V lost 1 base and J lost 4, with 8 bases in between. Looked up from germline, CDR1 is MGHRA and CDR2 is YSYEKL. In DNA, the CDR3 is TGCGCCAGCAGCCAAGGACTACCAGGAAACACCATATATTTT. This gives the protein CASSQGLPGNTIYF.

The chain couples TRBV5-1 to TRBJ2-3, with 14 bases lining up with TRBD2. This CDR3 region has 18 residues. The germline V gene encodes CDR1 SGHRS and CDR2 YFSETQ. With 0 bases clipped from V and 5 bases from J, the junction kept 8 bases outside the gene matches. The CDR3 DNA is TGCGCCAGCAGCTTGGACGGGACTAGCGGGGGTCGGGTAGATACGCAGTATTTT. This sequence encodes CASSLDGTSGGRVDTQYF.

The chain uses TRBV4-1 and TRBJ2-1; D gene uncertain. Germline V gene sequence: CDR1 MGHRA, CDR2 YSYEKL. This CDR3 region has 13 residues. Trimming removed 2 bases from V and 7 bases from J, with 9 bases in between. The CDR3 DNA follows: TGCGCCAGCAGCCAATTAATCCGGAATGAGCAGTTCTTC. Amino acids: CASSQLIRNEQFF.

This clone was detected a few times. The V call is TRBV28, the J call TRBJ1-5; D unclear. The CDR3 length is 14 residues. CDR1 is MDHEN and CDR2 is SYDVKM in the germline V gene. V was cut by 2 bases and J by 5 bases, with 10 bases left in between. For the CDR3, the DNA is TGTGCCAGCAGTTTAAAACGAGCGGATCAGCCCCAGCATTTT. Its protein is CASSLKRADQPQHF.

This sequence joins TRBV13 and TRBJ1-1; no reliable D call. The V gene lost 6 bases and the J gene lost 6 bases, with 17 bases spanning the gap. Germline V gene data show CDR1 as PRHDT and CDR2 as FYEKMQ (reference sequence). This CDR3 spans 14 amino acids. The DNA of the CDR3 is TGTGCCAGCAGACAACTGGGCGGGAAACCTGAAGCTTTCTTT. Protein sequence: CASRQLGGKPEAFF.

The chain combines TRBV30 with TRBJ2-3, with 7 bases fitting TRBD2. This CDR3 comprises 14 residues. Losses at the gene ends were 3 bases for V and 5 bases for J; bases not matched to a gene: 8. The V gene's germline CDR1 is GTSNPN and CDR2 SVGIG (reference sequence). This CDR3 reads CAWSRGGKVDTQYF. For the CDR3, the DNA is TGTGCCTGGAGCCGCGGGGGAAAAGTAGATACGCAGTATTTT.

The CDR3 spells CASSQDTLAGGYNTQYF. CDR3 sequence (DNA): TGCGCCAGCAGCCAAGATACGCTAGCGGGGGGCTACAATACGCAGTATTTT. The V gene is TRBV4-3, the J gene TRBJ2-3, with 11 nucleotides matching TRBD2. CDR3 length: 17 amino acids. V lost 0 bases and J lost 7; bases outside the gene matches: 9. Germline V gives CDR1 LGHNA, CDR2 YSLEER.

The J gene is TRBJ2-3, the V gene TRBV9; the D is unclear. Per the germline V gene, CDR1 is SGDLS and CDR2 is YYNGEE. V lost 0 bases to trimming and J lost 0 bases, with 8 bases between them. The CDR3 spans 15 residues. The CDR3 sequence: CASSVVARSTDTQYF. CDR3 DNA: TGTGCCAGCAGCGTAGTTGCGAGAAGCACAGATACGCAGTATTTT.

This chain connects TRBV5-1 to TRBJ2-2; D is unresolved. The CDR3 has 14 amino acids. Trimming cost V 0 bases and J 4 bases, with 7 bases left between them. Germline CDR1 reads SGHRS; CDR2 reads YFSETQ. CDR3 sequence: CASSLVQITGELFF. CDR3 coding DNA: TGCGCCAGCAGCTTGGTACAGATCACCGGGGAGCTGTTTTTT. Full variable domain (rest looked up from reference TRBV5-1 and TRBJ2-2): KAGVTQTPRYLIKTRGQQVTLSCSPISGHRSVSWYQQTPGQGLQFLFEYFSETQRNKGNFPGRFSGRQFSNSRSEMNVSTLELGDSALYLCASSLVQITGELFFGEGSRLTVL.

The chain has TRBV4-3 and TRBJ2-3, with D possibly being TRBD2 (6 bases). This CDR3 comprises 15 residues. CDR1 is LGHNA, CDR2 YSLEER, per germline. V shed 0 bases and J shed 1 base, with 8 bases lying between them. CDR3 sequence (DNA): TGCGCCAGCAGCCAAGAAGGCGGGGGCACAGATACGCAGTATTTT. Protein sequence: CASSQEGGGTDTQYF.

The genes are TRBV6-1 and TRBJ2-5; 10 bases are shared with TRBD2. Germline V gene lookup returns CDR1 MNHNS and CDR2 SASEGT. The J segment lost 7 bases and the V segment lost 6 bases, leaving 11 bases of the junction unmatched. This CDR3 contains 15 residues. The CDR3 coding sequence is TGTGCCAGCAGCGATGGACTAGCGGCCAAGTGGACCCAGTACTTC. This encodes CASSDGLAAKWTQYF.

The chain recombines TRBV4-1 with TRBJ2-6; D may be TRBD1 (5 bases). V dropped 0 bases and J dropped 0 bases, with 9 bases sitting between them. This CDR3 is built from 17 residues. Germline CDR1 and CDR2: MGHRA and YSYEKL. Here the CDR3 reads CASSQESQGSGANVLTF. Here the CDR3 DNA reads TGCGCCAGCAGCCAAGAATCTCAGGGCTCTGGGGCCAACGTCCTGACTTTC.

The chain carries TRBV28 and TRBJ2-7, with a possible D match to TRBD2 (6 bases). Trimming cost V 3 bases and J 5 bases, with 8 bases left between them. This CDR3 contains 12 residues. From germline, CDR1 is MDHEN and CDR2 SYDVKM. Here the CDR3 DNA reads TGTGCCAGCAGTTTTCGGGGGAACGAGCAGTACTTC. It yields the protein CASSFRGNEQYF.

This clone has just one count. This chain links TRBV29-1 with TRBJ1-2, with 11 nucleotides matching TRBD1. CDR3 length: 13 amino acids. CDR1 and CDR2 (germline): SQVTM, ANQGSEA. J was trimmed by 5 bases and V by 6 bases; bases with no gene match: 5. The CDR3 DNA sequence: TGCAGCGTAGGACAGGGGGCGCGGTATGGCTACACCTTC. This codes for CSVGQGARYGYTF. The full variable domain, with the rest looked up from reference TRBV29-1 and TRBJ1-2, is SAVISQKPSRDICQRGTSLTIQCQVDSQVTMMFWYRQQPGQSLTLIATANQGSEATYESGFVIDKFPISRPNLTFSTLTVSNMSPEDSSIYLCSVGQGARYGYTFGSGTRLTVV.

V gene TRBV7-8 combines with J gene TRBJ1-1; 7 bases fit TRBD1. The CDR3 loop spans 14 amino acids. Germline V gene sequence: CDR1 SGHVS, CDR2 FQNEAQ. V shed 5 bases and J 2 bases; nucleotides not matched to a gene: 5. The CDR3 spells CASSPWDRNTEAFF. CDR3 DNA sequence: TGTGCCAGCAGCCCTTGGGACAGAAACACTGAAGCTTTCTTT.

Details on this clone: This sample also contains other DNA sequences that code for the same CDR3. The J gene is TRBJ2-1, the V gene TRBV7-2; 7 bases fit TRBD2. V was pared by 1 base and J by 5 bases, with 11 bases of the junction left unmatched. Germline CDR1 is SGHTA and CDR2 is FQGNSA. The CDR3 consists of 17 residues. This CDR3 reads CASSLGGRLAVHNEQFF. The CDR3 DNA reads TGTGCCAGCAGCTTAGGAGGACGTCTAGCGGTCCACAATGAGCAGTTCTTC.

The genes are TRBV11-3 and TRBJ2-5, with 9 bases fitting TRBD1. CDR3 size: 15 residues. V shed 5 bases, J shed 3 bases, and the junction held 7 bases outside the gene matches. Germline V gene sequence: CDR1 SGHNT, CDR2 YENEEA. The CDR3 nucleotides are TGTGCCAGCAGCCTGACAGGGGGAAAGGAAGAGACCCAGTACTTC. This sequence encodes CASSLTGGKEETQYF.

This rearrangement joins TRBV28 to TRBJ2-2; perhaps TRBD2 as D (6 bases). V lost 6 bases and J 2 bases, leaving 16 bases between the germline ends. This CDR3 has 16 amino acids. Looked up from germline, CDR1 is MDHEN and CDR2 is SYDVKM. CDR3 region: CASRPAGTGNTGELFF. DNA of the CDR3: TGTGCCAGCAGACCCGCGGGGACGGGAAACACCGGGGAGCTGTTTTTT.

The chain recombines TRBV30 with TRBJ2-6, with unresolved D. Trimming removed 3 bases from V and 0 bases from J, with 6 bases in between. Germline assignment: CDR1 GTSNPN and CDR2 SVGIG (reference sequence). This CDR3 is built from 14 residues. The CDR3 DNA reads as TGTGCCTGGAGCAGGTTCTCTGGGGCCAACGTCCTGACTTTC. Translating it yields CAWSRFSGANVLTF. The full variable domain, its missing parts supplied by reference TRBV30 and TRBJ2-6, is SQTIHQWPATLVQPVGSPLSLECTVEGTSNPNLYWYRQAAGRGLQLLFYSVGIGQISSEVPQNLSASRPQDRQFILSSKKLLLSDSGFYLCAWSRFSGANVLTFGAGSRLTVL.

The chain carries TRBV28 and TRBJ1-2, with 11 bases aligning to TRBD1. The germline V gene has CDR1 MDHEN and CDR2 SYDVKM. This CDR3 has 15 residues. With 2 bases clipped from V and 2 bases from J, the junction kept 1 base outside the gene matches. Here the CDR3 DNA reads TGTGCCAGCAGTTTACGGACAGGGGGCAACTATGGCTACACCTTC. Protein sequence: CASSLRTGGNYGYTF.